Sequencing of this TCR beta chain was carried out in a study of Ad26.COV2.S vaccination and SARS-CoV-2 variants. Overall study context: Once or twice, 56 days apart, Ad26.COV2.S was delivered intramuscularly.

Treatment given: roughly 20 received Ad26.COV2.S at low or high dose, single or two shots; roughly five received placebo; per-sample allocation not given. Specimens were obtained on day 63 following the first vaccine or placebo injection. Vaccination used an Ad26 vector expressing Wuhan-strain SARS-CoV-2 spike. The CDR3 sequence is 13 residues long. J gave up 4 bases and V 5 bases, and 4 bases lay outside the gene matches. CDR1 MDHEN and CDR2 SYDVKM come from the germline V gene. TCRdb's copy holds only in-frame clones and misses some; the assay was immunoSEQ multiplex PCR. The sample consists of more than 300,000 clones, 85% to 90% of them appearing once. Remarks on this clone: The antigen is not known.

General observations from the study: Whether participants received vaccine or placebo, their non-spike TCR breadth was similar.

This receptor was identified in a person aged 18 to 59 who received the Ad26.COV2.S COVID-19 vaccine or a placebo. V is TRBV28 and J is TRBJ1-2; 7 positions agree with TRBD1. Sequencing used peripheral blood, obtained in a trial of Ad26.COV2.S vaccine versus placebo. The CDR3 is CASSQDRSYGYTF. The CDR3 DNA follows: TGTGCCAGCAGTCAGGACAGGAGCTATGGCTACACCTTC.